A selection of T cell receptor beta chains follows, all from one sample in a study of T cell responses to AZD1222 COVID-19 vaccine. TCRdb's table, derived via immunoSEQ multiplex PCR, lists solely in-frame clones and lacks some. The sample shows about 120,000 clones, about 86% of them seen only once. The sample was peripheral blood, taken 28 days after the second AZD1222 dose. Receptors were obtained from an adult who received the AZD1222 COVID-19 vaccine. The CDR3 runs from the conserved cysteine through the conserved F or W.

V gene	CDR3 length	J gene	CDR3 protein
TRBV12-3/TRBV12-4	12	TRBJ1-1	CASSQGGTEAFF
TRBV24-1	16	TRBJ1-5	CATSGQGQNHNQPQHF
TRBV6-2/TRBV6-3	15	TRBJ2-7	CASSSHEVNSYEQYF
TRBV25-1	17	TRBJ1-1	CASSEYFVETGSAEAFF
TRBV20-1	14	TRBJ2-7	CSASRDGNSYEQYF
TRBV3-1/TRBV3-2	15	TRBJ2-5	CASSQDFRDTETQYF
TRBV30	14	TRBJ2-3	CAWSPPTSTDTQYF
TRBV3-1/TRBV3-2	15	TRBJ1-1	CASSHPGTVNTEAFF
TRBV18	13	TRBJ2-7	CASSSRDNGEQYF
TRBV7-2	13	TRBJ2-7	CASSPGPLYEQYF
TRBV19	15	TRBJ1-1	CASSGEGRVNTEAFF
TRBV4-1	13	TRBJ2-5	CASSQWQGETQYF
TRBV11-2	13	TRBJ1-1	CASSLSPGTEAFF
TRBV5-1	14	TRBJ1-3	CASSWTGPGNTIYF
TRBV7-3	14	TRBJ1-1	CASSSGRMNTEAFF
TRBV9	17	TRBJ2-7	CASSVEGPGTTIYEQYF
TRBV6-5	15	TRBJ2-7	CASSYRDGAAYEQYF
TRBV10-1	15	TRBJ2-1	CASSESNRGRNEQFF
TRBV30	12	TRBJ1-2	CAWSAGGYGYTF
TRBV5-6	15	TRBJ2-5	CASSLLRGGGETQYF
TRBV21-1	14	TRBJ1-2	CASSKVGGTYGYTF
TRBV11-3	14	TRBJ2-3	CASSFRVESDTQYF
TRBV2	14	TRBJ1-5	CASSAGQGAQPQHF
TRBV7-9	14	TRBJ1-1	CASSLVDRPTEAFF
TRBV7-2	14	TRBJ1-3	CASTSSTSGNTIYF
TRBV6-5	15	TRBJ1-5	CASSSQTGGGQPQHF
TRBV2	12	TRBJ1-1	CASFKGGLGAFF
TRBV9	13	TRBJ2-5	CASGQGRGETQYF
TRBV5-5	16	TRBJ2-1	CASSPIAGVAHNEQFF
TRBV11-3	16	TRBJ2-1	CASSLTWTGMVNEQFF
TRBV2	14	TRBJ1-3	CASSRDRAGNTIYF
TRBV2	11	TRBJ1-2	CASTRAGGYTF
TRBV7-2	13	TRBJ2-7	CASSLAGSYEQYF
TRBV3-1/TRBV3-2	11	TRBJ2-7	CASSQIHEQYF
TRBV27	14	TRBJ2-7	CASSPTRGQYEQYF
TRBV10-3	11	TRBJ2-1	CAISVRGEQFF
TRBV7-8	12	TRBJ2-2	CASSLQGGELFF
TRBV6-5	14	TRBJ1-4	CASNILATNEKLFF